This T cell receptor beta chain was recovered during a study of identical twins. General observations from the study: Abundant cord blood beta clonotypes carried fewer insertions; memory repertoires showed none. Among out-of-frame alpha sequences shared by twins, low generation probability occurred in excess. The study found weaker excess twin sharing in beta out-of-frame sequences. In zero-insertion analyses, partial confounding could arise from invariant MAIT and iNKT cells.

There are 15 residues in the CDR3. Germline V CDR1 and CDR2: SGHTA, FQGNSA. The germline V and J ends were trimmed by 2 bases and 5 bases, with 15 bases remaining between them. Each CDR3 protein gets one entry after TCRdb re-called the 5' RACE reads with MiXCR. The sample lists about 700,000 distinct CDR3 sequences; 8.6% were seen once. This clonotype was counted a few times. Its target is unknown. The data also belong to a second study, concerning yellow fever vaccine responses in identical twins.

This clonotype was sampled from a young woman in good health. Sequencing was performed on PBMCs. The rearrangement joins TRBV7-2 to TRBJ2-5, with D unclear. The CDR3 loop reads CASSLIGKPAETQYF. CDR3 DNA: TGTGCCAGCAGCTTAATAGGAAAACCTGCTGAGACCCAGTACTTC.